The 32 T cell receptor beta chains below all came from one sample that was sequenced in a study of early T cells in non-severe SARS-CoV-2 infection. Using its own MiXCR run on the 5' RACE reads, TCRdb lists one record per CDR3 protein. The sample lists about 58,000 distinct CDR3 sequences, about 8.4% occurring once. Material: whole blood. Receptor source: an adult who was a healthcare worker with PCR-confirmed SARS-CoV-2 infection or an uninfected control (not recorded which).

The chain combines TRBV21-1 with TRBJ2-3. TRBV21-1 is deemed a pseudogene. The CDR3 runs to 17 residues. For the CDR3, the DNA is TGTGCCAGCAGCAAAGGCGACGGCGGACCGGTCACAGATACGCAGTATTTT. This gives the protein CASSKGDGGPVTDTQYF.

This clonotype was recorded at least ten times. The chain uses TRBV19 and TRBJ2-2; 9 bases line up with TRBD1. Germline V CDR1 and CDR2: LNHDA, SQIVND (reference sequence). V lost 5 bases to trimming and J lost 6 bases; unmatched junction nucleotides: 10. The CDR3 is made up of 16 amino acids. CDR3 sequence: CASSPRTGEFAGELFF. CDR3 nucleotides: TGTGCCAGTAGTCCGCGGACAGGGGAGTTCGCCGGGGAGCTGTTTTTT.

Many counts were recorded for this clonotype. This chain joins TRBV10-2 and TRBJ2-1; a possible D gene is TRBD2 (6 bases). The CDR3 has 16 amino acids. Germline CDR1 and CDR2: WSHSY and SAAADI. Trimming removed 2 bases at V and 5 bases at J, with 16 bases between. The CDR3 here is CASSEEGTHSNNEQFF. The CDR3, as DNA: TGCGCCAGCAGTGAGGAAGGGACTCACTCGAACAATGAGCAGTTCTTC.

The chain carries TRBV4-2 and TRBJ1-1; no firm D call. The V and J ends lost 2 bases and 4 bases respectively, with 14 bases between them. This CDR3 has 15 amino acids. Germline lookup yields CDR1 LGHNA and CDR2 YNFKEQ. This CDR3 reads CASSQHGSLGTEAFF. The CDR3 DNA is TGTGCCAGCAGCCAACATGGGAGCCTGGGCACTGAAGCTTTCTTT.

This clonotype was observed a handful of times. The V call is TRBV5-4, the J call TRBJ2-3; 8 nucleotides align to TRBD2. This CDR3 has 17 residues. J gave up 2 bases and V 4 bases, and 12 bases lay outside the gene matches. Germline lookup yields CDR1 SGHNT and CDR2 YYREEE (reference sequence). CDR3 region: CASSRSGSVAYTDTQYF. CDR3 sequence (DNA): TGTGCCAGCAGCCGCAGCGGGAGTGTGGCGTACACAGATACGCAGTATTTT.

This clonotype turned up a few times. The chain recombines TRBV3-1 with TRBJ2-2; no definite D call. Looked up from germline, CDR1 is LGHDT and CDR2 is YNNKEL (reference sequence). The V and J ends lost 4 bases and 4 bases respectively, with 16 bases between them. This CDR3 has 16 residues. The CDR3 sequence: CASSPAWASGTGELFF. The CDR3 bases are TGTGCCAGCAGCCCTGCCTGGGCCTCGGGCACCGGGGAGCTGTTTTTT.

Many counts were recorded for this clonotype. The chain recombines TRBV9 with TRBJ2-3; tentative D call: TRBD2 (5 bases). This CDR3 has 16 amino acids. Trimming took 1 base from V and 5 from J, leaving 17 bases between them. Germline V gene sequence: CDR1 SGDLS, CDR2 YYNGEE. CDR3 in amino acids: CASSVFPAPRGDTQYF. CDR3 in DNA: TGTGCCAGCAGCGTATTTCCAGCGCCCCGGGGAGATACGCAGTATTTT.

The sample holds many counts of this clonotype. The chain links TRBV7-6 to TRBJ1-1; D may be TRBD1 (5 bases). The CDR3 covers 15 residues. Trimming removed 2 bases at V and 4 bases at J, with 14 bases between. Looked up from germline, CDR1 is SGHVS and CDR2 is FNYEAQ. The CDR3 is CASSLSGRVSTEAFF. CDR3 nucleotide sequence: TGTGCCAGCAGCTTATCAGGCAGGGTTAGCACTGAAGCTTTCTTT.

This clonotype was detected many times. The chain recombines TRBV27 with TRBJ1-5; TRBD1 might be the D (5 bases). CDR3 length equals 16 residues. The V end was cut by 3 bases, the J end by 1 base, with 13 bases between. Per germline, CDR1 MNHEY and CDR2 SMNVEV (reference sequence). The CDR3 spells CASSLEGFGSNQPQHF. The CDR3 DNA sequence: TGTGCCAGCAGTTTGGAGGGGTTCGGGAGCAATCAGCCCCAGCATTTT.

By sample fraction, this clonotype is medium-sized. This sequence joins TRBV7-2 and TRBJ1-1, with D unclear. Germline V gives CDR1 SGHTA, CDR2 FQGNSA. The CDR3 totals 14 residues. Trimming took 3 bases from V and 1 from J, leaving 9 bases between them. The CDR3 DNA is TGTGCCAGCAGCTTTACGACACCGAACACTGAAGCTTTCTTT. This gives the protein CASSFTTPNTEAFF.

In its sample, this clonotype was seen many times. V is TRBV11-2 and J is TRBJ2-1, with a tentative D call TRBD2 (5 bases). Germline CDR1 SGHAT, CDR2 FQNNGV. The CDR3 contains 15 residues. V lost 0 bases and J 3 bases, leaving 9 bases between the germline ends. The CDR3 sequence: CASSLEASIYNEQFF. The CDR3 nucleotides read TGTGCCAGCAGCTTAGAGGCTAGCATCTACAATGAGCAGTTCTTC.

The chain recombines TRBV28 with TRBJ2-7; no reliable D call. Germline CDR1 and CDR2: MDHEN and SYDVKM. The V and J ends lost 5 bases and 1 base respectively, with 15 bases between them. The CDR3 runs 15 residues. The CDR3 bases are TGTGCCAGCAGTCCCCCTTCGGTCGAGTCCTACGAGCAGTACTTC. It encodes CASSPPSVESYEQYF.

The rearrangement uses TRBV10-2 and TRBJ2-7, with 8 bases that match TRBD1. V lost 3 bases to trimming and J lost 7 bases; unmatched junction nucleotides: 8. The CDR3 has 14 residues. Germline V gene sequence: CDR1 WSHSY, CDR2 SAAADI. For the CDR3, the DNA is TGCGCCAGCAGTGAAAGTCAGGGGGCGCGTGAGCAGTACTTC. Translation: CASSESQGAREQYF.

This clonotype was found a few times. The chain recombines TRBV2 with TRBJ2-1, with 7 bases fitting TRBD2. The germline V gene encodes CDR1 SNHLY and CDR2 FYNNEI. This CDR3 is built from 15 residues. Trimming cost V 3 bases and J 8 bases; bases outside gene matches: 10. The CDR3 reads CASSDVGGSADEQFF. CDR3 sequence (DNA): TGTGCCAGCAGTGACGTCGGCGGGAGCGCCGATGAGCAGTTCTTC. The full variable domain, completed using reference TRBV2 and TRBJ2-1, is EPEVTQTPSHQVTQMGQEVILRCVPISNHLYFYWYRQILGQKVEFLVSFYNNEISEKSEIFDDQFSVERPDGSNFTLKIRSTKLEDSAMYFCASSDVGGSADEQFFGPGTRLTVL.

In its sample, this clonotype was seen many times. The rearrangement joins TRBV20-1 to TRBJ2-3; 14 bases are shared with TRBD2. Germline V CDR1 and CDR2: DFQATT, SNEGSKA (reference sequence). The CDR3 consists of 15 residues. V was clipped by 3 bases and J by 3 bases; unmatched bases: 2. In DNA, the CDR3 is TGCAGTGCTAGCGGGACTAGCGGGAGTACAGATACGCAGTATTTT. Translated, it gives CSASGTSGSTDTQYF.

The sample holds a few counts of this clonotype. The chain has TRBV2 and TRBJ2-7; no firm D call. Trimming removed 4 bases at V and 4 bases at J, with 11 bases between. Germline assignment: CDR1 SNHLY and CDR2 FYNNEI. This CDR3 is 13 amino acids long. The CDR3 spells CASSVPLGYEQYF. The CDR3, as DNA: TGTGCCAGCAGTGTGCCCCTAGGGTACGAGCAGTACTTC.

The sample holds many counts of this clonotype. V gene TRBV7-9 combines with J gene TRBJ1-1; no clear D. CDR1 is SEHNR, CDR2 FQNEAQ, per germline (reference sequence). Trimming stripped 5 bases from V and 0 bases from J, with 10 bases between. The CDR3 runs to 14 residues. The CDR3 coding sequence is TGTGCCAGCAGCCCAACAGAGCTGAACACTGAAGCTTTCTTT. Its protein is CASSPTELNTEAFF.

This clonotype was detected many times. The rearrangement joins TRBV29-1 to TRBJ1-1; D gene unclear. The V end was cut by 4 bases, the J end by 1 base, with 7 bases between. This CDR3 has 12 residues. Per the germline V gene, CDR1 is SQVTM and CDR2 is ANQGSEA. CDR3 DNA: TGCAGCGTTGCCGGCGGGAACACTGAAGCTTTCTTT. The encoded protein is CSVAGGNTEAFF.

This clonotype was picked up many times. CDR3 nucleotides: TGTGCCAGCAGCCGGACTAGCGGGAGGGCCCTTGAGCAGTTCTTC. Protein sequence: CASSRTSGRALEQFF. The V call is TRBV28, the J call TRBJ2-1; 15 nucleotides agree with TRBD2. V lost 6 bases and J lost 9; bases outside the gene matches: 6. This CDR3 has 15 residues. CDR1 is MDHEN, CDR2 SYDVKM, per germline.

This clonotype has at least ten counts. This rearrangement joins TRBV24-1 to TRBJ2-3; no firm D call. The CDR3 has 14 amino acids. The germline V gene has CDR1 KGHDR and CDR2 SFDVKD. The V gene lost 2 bases and the J gene lost 6 bases, with 11 bases spanning the gap. CDR3 DNA: TGTGCCACCAGTGATTCTCCTACTGGGGATACGCAGTATTTT. It codes for CATSDSPTGDTQYF.

The rearrangement joins TRBV20-1 to TRBJ2-1; D is possibly TRBD2 (6 bases). The CDR3 spans 12 residues. The V gene's germline CDR1 is DFQATT and CDR2 SNEGSKA (reference sequence). Trimming removed 3 bases from V and 8 bases from J, with 11 bases in between. The CDR3, as DNA: TGCAGTGCTAGTATGAGGGAGGATGAGCAGTTCTTC. Translating gives CSASMREDEQFF.

There are many counts of this clonotype. This sequence joins TRBV7-3 and TRBJ2-1; tentative D call: TRBD2 (6 bases). The CDR3 consists of 16 residues. V lost 5 bases and J lost 0, with 14 bases in between. Germline assignment: CDR1 SGHTA and CDR2 FQGTGA. CDR3 sequence (DNA): TGTGCCAGCAGCGACACCGGGACTTCCTCCTACAATGAGCAGTTCTTC. It yields the protein CASSDTGTSSYNEQFF.

This clonotype has ten or more counts. V gene TRBV7-3 combines with J gene TRBJ1-3; possibly TRBD1 for D (5 bases). The V end was cut by 4 bases, the J end by 9 bases, with 22 bases between. Germline lookup yields CDR1 SGHTA and CDR2 FQGTGA. The CDR3 runs 16 residues. The CDR3 DNA reads as TGTGCCAGCAGCTCGGCCGGGACTCTCTTCATCTTCACCATATATTTT. This codes for CASSSAGTLFIFTIYF.

The CDR3 nucleotides are TGTGCCAGCAGCGCAGGGACAGGGGAAGCTTTCTTT. Its protein is CASSAGTGEAFF. The chain carries TRBV7-8 and TRBJ1-1; 9 nucleotides match TRBD1. CDR1 SGHVS and CDR2 FQNEAQ come from the germline V gene. The length of the CDR3 is 12 residues. V dropped 5 bases and J dropped 8; count of bases not matched to a gene: 3. Supplemented by reference TRBV7-8 and TRBJ1-1, the full variable domain reads GAGVSQSPRYKVAKRGQDVALRCDPISGHVSLFWYQQALGQGPEFLTYFQNEAQLDKSGLPSDRFFAERPEGSVSTLKIQRTQQEDSAVYLCASSAGTGEAFFGQGTRLTVV.

This clonotype was counted only a few times. The chain couples TRBV18 to TRBJ1-1, with 8 bases fitting TRBD1. The CDR3 is made up of 14 amino acids. The germline V gene encodes CDR1 KGHSH and CDR2 LQKENI. With 1 base clipped from V and 6 bases from J, the junction kept 4 bases outside the gene matches. The CDR3 DNA follows: TGTGCCAGCTCACCACGAGACAGGGGCCCTGAAGCTTTCTTT. Translating gives CASSPRDRGPEAFF.

This chain connects TRBV20-1 to TRBJ1-6; a possible D gene is TRBD1 (5 bases). The CDR3 covers 14 residues. Germline V gene data show CDR1 as DFQATT and CDR2 as SNEGSKA (reference sequence). The ends were cut back, 4 bases at V and 8 bases at J, with 15 bases in the middle. CDR3 DNA sequence: TGCAGTGCTATCCGGGGACGCAGGGATTCACCCCTCCACTTT. Encoded protein: CSAIRGRRDSPLHF.

The sample holds a few counts of this clonotype. The chain is built from TRBV2 and TRBJ2-7; possibly TRBD2 for D (5 bases). From germline, CDR1 is SNHLY and CDR2 FYNNEI. Trimming took off 6 bases at V and 6 bases at J, with 15 bases between the two ends. The CDR3 is 13 residues long. The CDR3 DNA is TGTGCCAGCAGCCGCACTGAACGGGGCGAGCAGTACTTC. It encodes CASSRTERGEQYF.

This clonotype has more than one count but fewer than ten. V is TRBV27 and J is TRBJ2-5; D is uncertain. CDR3 length: 14 amino acids. Germline CDR1 MNHEY, CDR2 SMNVEV (reference sequence). V was pared by 2 bases and J by 3 bases, with 10 bases between. The CDR3: CASSLNTAKETQYF. CDR3 DNA: TGTGCCAGCAGTTTAAATACAGCGAAAGAGACCCAGTACTTC.

This rearrangement joins TRBV11-3 to TRBJ2-7, with a tentative D call TRBD1 (6 bases). The CDR3 runs 14 residues. Between the trimmed V and J ends, which lost 0 bases and 7 bases, there was a span of 13 bases. The germline CDR1 and CDR2 sequences are SGHNT and YENEEA. CDR3 sequence reads: CASSLDPGAKEQYF. The CDR3 region has the DNA TGTGCCAGCAGCTTAGATCCAGGGGCGAAGGAGCAGTACTTC. Looking up the rest from reference TRBV11-3 and TRBJ2-7 gives the full variable domain: EAGVVQSPRYKIIEKKQPVAFWCNPISGHNTLYWYLQNLGQGPELLIRYENEEAVDDSQLPKDRFSAERLKGVDSTLKIQPAELGDSAVYLCASSLDPGAKEQYFGPGTRLTVT.

This clonotype was counted many times. The chain combines TRBV3-1 with TRBJ2-1; 9 bases line up with TRBD2. Germline V gives CDR1 LGHDT, CDR2 YNNKEL (reference sequence). V gave up 2 bases and J gave up 5 bases; unmatched junction bases: 10. The CDR3 runs 17 residues. The CDR3 reads CASSQRGGGRANNEQFF. The CDR3 DNA is TGTGCCAGCAGCCAACGGGGCGGCGGGAGGGCCAACAATGAGCAGTTCTTC.

This clonotype appeared many times. V and J are TRBV28 and TRBJ2-4, with TRBD2 identical over 12 bases. The length of the CDR3 is 16 residues. Germline trimming cut 5 bases from V and 3 bases from J; bases unmatched to any gene: 5. The germline gives CDR1 MDHEN, CDR2 SYDVKM. The CDR3 spells CASSDSSGRDKNIQYF. The DNA for the CDR3 is TGTGCCAGCAGTGATTCTAGCGGGAGGGACAAAAACATTCAGTACTTC.

This clonotype has ten or more counts. This chain uses TRBV6-5 with TRBJ1-1; TRBD1 aligns across 7 bases. After removal of 6 bases from V and 4 bases from J, the junction contained 8 bases not matched to a gene. The CDR3 totals 14 residues. Germline CDR1 and CDR2: MNHEY and SVGAGI. Written as DNA, the CDR3 is TGTGCCAGCAGCCCCCCAGGGGGGGGCACTGAAGCTTTCTTT. Translated, it gives CASSPPGGGTEAFF.